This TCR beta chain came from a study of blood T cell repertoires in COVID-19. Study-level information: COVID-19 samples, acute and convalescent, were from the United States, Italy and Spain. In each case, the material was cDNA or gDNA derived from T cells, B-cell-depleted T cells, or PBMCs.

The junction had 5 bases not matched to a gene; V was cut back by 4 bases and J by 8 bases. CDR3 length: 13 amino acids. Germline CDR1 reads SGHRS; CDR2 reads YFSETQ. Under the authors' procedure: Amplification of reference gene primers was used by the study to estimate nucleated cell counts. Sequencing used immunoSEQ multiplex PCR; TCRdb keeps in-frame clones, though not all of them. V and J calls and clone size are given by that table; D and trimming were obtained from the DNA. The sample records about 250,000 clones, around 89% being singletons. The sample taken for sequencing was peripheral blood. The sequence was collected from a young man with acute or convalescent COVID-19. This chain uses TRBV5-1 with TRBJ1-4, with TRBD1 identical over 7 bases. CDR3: CASSVGTAEKLFF. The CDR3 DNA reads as TGCGCCAGCAGCGTTGGGACAGCCGAAAAACTGTTTTTT.